These 30 T cell receptor beta chains originate from one sample sequenced in a study of CXCR3-negative and CXCR3-positive naive CD8 T cells. Regarding the study as a whole: CXCR3-positive naive cells had TRB CDR3s that were more hydrophobic than CXCR3-negative naive cells had.

These TCRs' antigens remain unknown. The study made its TRB cDNA libraries by 5' RACE, adding UMI labels. Each CDR3 protein gets one entry in TCRdb, which reprocessed the 5' RACE reads and gives no DNA. The sample totals over 150,000 distinct CDR3 sequences; its top ten clones hold approximately 0.46%. The sequencing input was naive CXCR3+ CD8+ T cells from blood. Subset defined: CD45RO-CCR7+CD27+CD95- naive CD8+ T cells expressing CXCR3 (TNR3+). These receptors all stem from a human donor in good health. Some clones in this sample may be carry-over from other donors' samples.

The J gene is TRBJ2-1, the V gene TRBV7-3. This CDR3 spans 13 amino acids. CDR1 and CDR2 from the germline V gene are SGHTA and FQGTGA. This chain's CDR3 is CASSLNPSEEQFF.

The rearrangement links TRBV20-1 to TRBJ2-2. Germline loops: CDR1 DFQATT, CDR2 SNEGSKA (reference sequence). The CDR3 totals 15 residues. The CDR3 sequence: CSANPTGKDTGELFF.

The chain has TRBV19 and TRBJ2-1. The CDR3 runs to 13 residues. Germline-derived CDR1 and CDR2 are LNHDA and SQIVND (reference sequence). The CDR3 loop reads CASSMDLDNEQFF.

The CDR3: CASSFSPYNEQFF. This chain joins TRBV12-3 or TRBV12-4 and TRBJ2-1. CDR3 length: 13 amino acids.

J is TRBJ2-3 and V is TRBV7-2; absent DNA, TCRdb's TRBD2 call cannot be checked. Germline-derived CDR1 and CDR2 are SGHTA and FQGNSA. The CDR3 totals 15 residues. CDR3 protein: CASSFLGSGSDTQYF.

The chain is built from TRBV7-6 and TRBJ2-3; TCRdb's assignment of TRBD1 cannot be checked, as there is no DNA. Looked up from germline, CDR1 is SGHVS and CDR2 is FNYEAQ. The CDR3 has 13 amino acids. The CDR3 protein is CASSPGAPDTQYF.

The V call is TRBV7-8, the J call TRBJ2-7; the TCRdb D gene call, TRBD1, has no DNA to confirm it. The CDR3 has 15 residues. Germline-derived CDR1 and CDR2 are SGHVS and FQNEAQ. The CDR3 is CASSSTGQTTLEQYF.

The gene calls are TRBV29-1 and TRBJ2-5; TCRdb outputs TRBD1, but without DNA this stays unchecked. This CDR3 has 16 residues. Germline V gene sequence: CDR1 SQVTM, CDR2 ANQGSEA. CDR3 amino acids: CSVEIGDRGTQETQYF.

The J gene is TRBJ1-5, the V gene TRBV5-1. There are 15 residues in the CDR3. The germline CDR1 and CDR2 sequences are SGHRS and YFSETQ. Here the CDR3 reads CASSLVGSPHQPQHF.

The chain recombines TRBV5-5 with TRBJ2-7; TCRdb's D call of TRBD1 is untestable without DNA. Germline V gene data show CDR1 as SGHKS and CDR2 as YYEKEE (reference sequence). This CDR3 has 13 amino acids. This CDR3 reads CASSLNRGLEQYF.

This sequence joins TRBV4-2 and TRBJ1-1; the D call from TCRdb, TRBD1, cannot be confirmed without DNA. Germline CDR1 reads LGHNA; CDR2 reads YNFKEQ. This CDR3 has 13 residues. This CDR3 reads CASSQPDRPEAFF.

The rearrangement links TRBV29-1 to TRBJ1-1; TCRdb calls TRBD1, which cannot be checked without DNA. CDR1 and CDR2 (germline): SQVTM, ANQGSEA. The CDR3 runs 15 residues. This chain's CDR3 is CSVILNTGGNTEAFF.

This chain joins TRBV7-8 and TRBJ2-7; TCRdb indicates TRBD2, and absent DNA this call remains unverified. CDR3 length equals 15 residues. The V gene's germline CDR1 is SGHVS and CDR2 FQNEAQ. CDR3 residues: CASSVRDLSSYEQYF.

The chain has TRBV6-6 and TRBJ2-4. The germline V gene encodes CDR1 MNHNY and CDR2 SVGAGI (reference sequence). The CDR3 has 17 residues. The CDR3 sequence: CASSYSRPNLAKNIQYF.

The J gene is TRBJ2-3, the V gene TRBV28; TCRdb outputs TRBD1, but without DNA this stays unchecked. CDR1 and CDR2 (germline): MDHEN, SYDVKM. The CDR3 runs 15 residues. The CDR3 sequence is CASRDRYRGADTQYF.

V usage is TRBV28 and J usage is TRBJ1-2; with no DNA, the TCRdb D assignment of TRBD1 cannot be verified. Looked up from germline, CDR1 is MDHEN and CDR2 is SYDVKM. This CDR3 contains 13 residues. CDR3 loop: CASNGQGLWGYTF.

The rearrangement uses TRBV28 and TRBJ2-3; the TCRdb call, TRBD2, lacks DNA for checking. The germline V gene has CDR1 MDHEN and CDR2 SYDVKM. The CDR3 is made up of 16 amino acids. CDR3 amino acids: CASRMRRGALGDTQYF.

V is TRBV11-2 and J is TRBJ2-7; TCRdb's D call, TRBD1, is unchecked because there is no DNA. Germline loops: CDR1 SGHAT, CDR2 FQNNGV. This CDR3 is built from 12 residues. CDR3 sequence reads: CASSGMGGEQYF.

V and J are TRBV6-5 and TRBJ1-2; TCRdb lists TRBD1, though no DNA is available to test this call. CDR3 size: 15 residues. Looked up from germline, CDR1 is MNHEY and CDR2 is SVGAGI. CDR3 region: CASSYAAGTGDGYTF.

The rearrangement links TRBV29-1 to TRBJ1-2; with no DNA, the TCRdb D assignment of TRBD1 cannot be verified. CDR1 and CDR2 (germline): SQVTM, ANQGSEA. This CDR3 comprises 14 residues. The CDR3 region is CSVASGTSTYGYTF.

V gene TRBV7-9 combines with J gene TRBJ2-1; TCRdb picks TRBD1, but there is no DNA to check that call. CDR1 is SEHNR and CDR2 is FQNEAQ in the germline V gene (reference sequence). This CDR3 comprises 14 residues. This CDR3 is CASSSWTGYNEQFF.

The rearrangement links TRBV12-3 or TRBV12-4 to TRBJ2-2; TCRdb outputs TRBD2, but without DNA this stays unchecked. This CDR3 is 21 amino acids long. The CDR3: CASSFLYSVAGVNSNTGELFF.

The gene calls are TRBV29-1 and TRBJ1-1; TCRdb lists TRBD1, though no DNA is available to test this call. CDR1 is SQVTM and CDR2 is ANQGSEA in the germline V gene. The CDR3 consists of 14 residues. The CDR3 is CSVDTGLWSTEAFF.

CDR3 residues: CASRLRGFPSQTPGELFF. V gene TRBV5-5 combines with J gene TRBJ2-2; TCRdb calls TRBD2, which cannot be checked without DNA. The CDR3 has 18 amino acids. The germline gives CDR1 SGHKS, CDR2 YYEKEE (reference sequence).

V usage is TRBV27 and J usage is TRBJ1-2. CDR1 is MNHEY, CDR2 SMNVEV, per germline (reference sequence). The CDR3 totals 17 residues. The CDR3 loop reads CASSLAGPPRLGYGYTF.

This chain links TRBV29-1 with TRBJ2-1. Germline loops: CDR1 SQVTM, CDR2 ANQGSEA. The CDR3 has 11 amino acids. The CDR3 spells CSDLSYNEQFF.

The J gene is TRBJ2-3, the V gene TRBV28. The CDR3 contains 14 residues. Germline values: CDR1 MDHEN, CDR2 SYDVKM. CDR3 sequence: CASSLGTNTDTQYF.

CDR3 region: CAISDPRQLHQPQHF. The genes are TRBV10-3 and TRBJ1-5. CDR1 and CDR2 (germline): ENHRY, SYGVKD. CDR3 length equals 15 residues.

This sequence joins TRBV19 and TRBJ1-1; the D call from TCRdb, TRBD1, cannot be confirmed without DNA. The CDR3 has 15 amino acids. CDR1 is LNHDA, CDR2 SQIVND, per germline (reference sequence). The CDR3 loop is CASSITWQGAPEAFF.

Here the CDR3 reads CASSGLAGNYEQYF. This chain links TRBV6-5 with TRBJ2-7; TCRdb names TRBD2, which stays unverified in the absence of DNA. CDR3 length equals 14 residues. Germline CDR1 MNHEY, CDR2 SVGAGI.